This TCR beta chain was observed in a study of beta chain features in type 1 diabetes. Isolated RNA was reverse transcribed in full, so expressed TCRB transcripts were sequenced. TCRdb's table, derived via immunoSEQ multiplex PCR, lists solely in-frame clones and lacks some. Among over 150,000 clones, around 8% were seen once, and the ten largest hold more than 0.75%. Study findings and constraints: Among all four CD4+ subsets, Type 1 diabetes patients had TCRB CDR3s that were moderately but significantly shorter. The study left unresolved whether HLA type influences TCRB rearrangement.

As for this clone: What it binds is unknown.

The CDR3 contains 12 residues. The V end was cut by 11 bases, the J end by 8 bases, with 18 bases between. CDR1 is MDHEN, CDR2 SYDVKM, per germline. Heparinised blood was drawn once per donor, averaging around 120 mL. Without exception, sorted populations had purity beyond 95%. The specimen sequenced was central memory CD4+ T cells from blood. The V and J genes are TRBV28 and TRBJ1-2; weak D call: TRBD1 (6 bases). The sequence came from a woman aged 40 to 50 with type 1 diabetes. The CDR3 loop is CASGTRPKGYTF. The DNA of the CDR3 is TGTGCCTCCGGGACACGGCCTAAAGGCTACACCTTC.